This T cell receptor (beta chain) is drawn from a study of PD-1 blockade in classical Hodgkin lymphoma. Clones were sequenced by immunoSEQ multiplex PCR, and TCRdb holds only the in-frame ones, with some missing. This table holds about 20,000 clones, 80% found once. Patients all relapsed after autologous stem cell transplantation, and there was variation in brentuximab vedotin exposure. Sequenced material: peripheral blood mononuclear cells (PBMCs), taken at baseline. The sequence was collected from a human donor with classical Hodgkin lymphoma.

CDR3 residues: CASSLAQRTGELFF. CDR3 nucleotide sequence: TGTGCCAGCAGCTTAGCGCAGCGGACTGGGGAGCTGTTTTTT. This chain connects TRBV11-2 to TRBJ2-2; D might be TRBD2 (5 bases). V lost 1 base and J lost 8, with 11 bases in between. This CDR3 region has 14 residues. The germline V gene encodes CDR1 SGHAT and CDR2 FQNNGV.